What follows are 23 T cell receptor beta chains derived from one specimen sequenced in a study of cytotoxic CD8 clonotypes in ibrutinib-treated CLL. TCRdb keeps only in-frame clones here, not all; method: immunoSEQ multiplex PCR. Counted here are some 310,000 clones, almost 80% occurring once; the ten biggest clones make up roughly 7%. The sequenced sample was PBMCs, obtained before ibrutinib treatment. These receptors originate from a human donor with chronic lymphocytic leukemia.

This clone turned up a few times. The rearrangement links TRBV6-5 to TRBJ1-1; TRBD1 is a possible D gene (5 bases). Germline CDR1 is MNHEY and CDR2 is SVGAGI. Trimming cost V 0 bases and J 5 bases, with 13 bases left between them. This CDR3 has 15 amino acids. The CDR3 here is CASSYSPRVGTEAFF. DNA for the CDR3: TGTGCCAGCAGTTACTCACCCAGGGTTGGTACTGAAGCTTTCTTT.

The chain links TRBV7-9 to TRBJ1-2; D not resolved. From germline, CDR1 is SEHNR and CDR2 FQNEAQ (reference sequence). CDR3 length: 12 amino acids. V was cut by 1 base and J by 4 bases, with 4 bases left in between. The CDR3 is CASSLGGYGYTF. The DNA of the CDR3 is TGTGCCAGCAGCTTAGGGGGCTATGGCTACACCTTC. Variable domain in full (rest from reference TRBV7-9 and TRBJ1-2): DTGVSQNPRHKITKRGQNVTFRCDPISEHNRLYWYRQTLGQGPEFLTYFQNEAQLEKSRLLSDRFSAERPKGSFSTLEIQRTEQGDSAMYLCASSLGGYGYTFGSGTRLTVV.

DNA of the CDR3: TGTGCCAGCAGTCCAGACAGGGTTGGCAATCAGCCCCAGCATTTT. Encoded protein: CASSPDRVGNQPQHF. This rearrangement joins TRBV28 to TRBJ1-5; 7 bases line up with TRBD1. This CDR3 is built from 15 residues. Per germline, CDR1 MDHEN and CDR2 SYDVKM. V trimming: 5 bases; J trimming: 2 bases; junction bases outside the gene matches: 6.

This rearrangement joins TRBV12-5 to TRBJ2-2, with a possible D match to TRBD2 (5 bases). This CDR3 is 16 amino acids long. Trimming pared 7 bases from V and 6 bases from J, leaving 21 bases between. Germline CDR1 LGHNT, CDR2 FRNRAP. This chain's CDR3 is CASVIRKTEEAGELFF. CDR3 in DNA: TGTGCTAGTGTTATCAGGAAAACTGAGGAGGCCGGGGAGCTGTTTTTT.

The V gene is TRBV30, the J gene TRBJ2-7, with 13 bases lining up with TRBD2. There are 14 residues in the CDR3. Germline lookup yields CDR1 GTSNPN and CDR2 SVGIG (reference sequence). The trim removed 1 base at V and 6 bases at J, leaving 3 bases unmatched. CDR3 amino acids: CAWSGLAGGAEQYF. CDR3 nucleotides: TGTGCCTGGAGTGGACTAGCGGGAGGAGCCGAGCAGTACTTC.

The chain carries TRBV9 and TRBJ2-7; D gene ambiguous. V was trimmed by 0 bases and J by 2 bases, leaving 15 bases between them. The germline V gene encodes CDR1 SGDLS and CDR2 YYNGEE. This CDR3 has 16 amino acids. This CDR3 reads CASSVASHPPTYEQYF. The CDR3 bases are TGTGCCAGCAGCGTAGCGAGTCACCCCCCGACCTACGAGCAGTACTTC.

This chain uses TRBV7-9 with TRBJ2-7; D gene unclear. Between the trimmed V and J ends, which lost 5 bases and 0 bases, there was a span of 14 bases. The CDR3 sequence is 15 residues long. Germline V gene lookup returns CDR1 SEHNR and CDR2 FQNEAQ (reference sequence). The CDR3 loop reads CASSRPGSGSYEQYF. The CDR3, as DNA: TGTGCCAGCAGCCGACCTGGGTCGGGCTCCTACGAGCAGTACTTC.

V and J are TRBV18 and TRBJ2-3, with 7 bases fitting TRBD1. V was pared by 3 bases and J by 2 bases, with 5 bases of the junction left unmatched. Germline V CDR1 and CDR2: KGHSH, LQKENI. This CDR3 has 15 amino acids. The DNA of the CDR3 is TGTGCCAGCTCACCTCAGGGGGTCGACACAGATACGCAGTATTTT. This gives the protein CASSPQGVDTDTQYF.

The chain employs TRBV10-3 and TRBJ1-1; D perhaps matches TRBD1 (6 bases). There are 12 residues in the CDR3. The germline gives CDR1 ENHRY, CDR2 SYGVKD. V was cut by 11 bases and J by 3 bases, with 13 bases left in between. The CDR3 nucleotides read TGTGCCCTTCGGGGGGCAGACACTGAAGCTTTCTTT. Protein: CALRGADTEAFF.

J is TRBJ1-2 and V is TRBV29-1, with D perhaps matching TRBD1 (5 bases). Germline CDR1 is SQVTM and CDR2 is ANQGSEA. V was cut by 6 bases and J by 1 base, with 15 bases left in between. The CDR3 runs 14 residues. CDR3 DNA: TGCAGCGTGGGACGCAGGGACGTTAACTATGGCTACACCTTC. It specifies CSVGRRDVNYGYTF.

The chain couples TRBV7-6 to TRBJ2-3; 7 positions match TRBD2. V shed 5 bases and J 2 bases; nucleotides not matched to a gene: 25. Germline loops: CDR1 SGHVS, CDR2 FNYEAQ. The CDR3 runs to 21 residues. CDR3 loop: CASSRPLAANRWAGLTDTQYF. The CDR3 DNA reads TGTGCCAGCAGCCGTCCTCTAGCGGCGAATCGATGGGCTGGACTCACAGATACGCAGTATTTT.

This rearrangement joins TRBV28 to TRBJ2-3; D may be TRBD2 (6 bases). This CDR3 contains 17 residues. Trimming stripped 6 bases from V and 4 bases from J, with 23 bases between. Germline assignment: CDR1 MDHEN and CDR2 SYDVKM. Here the CDR3 reads CASSTSPGVPPADTQYF. The CDR3 bases are TGTGCCAGCAGCACCTCGCCGGGAGTACCACCGGCAGATACGCAGTATTTT.

The sample holds one count of this clone. This chain uses TRBV25-1 with TRBJ1-1; a possible D gene is TRBD1 (5 bases). Between the trimmed V and J ends, which lost 4 bases and 8 bases, there was a span of 11 bases. CDR1 and CDR2 from the germline V gene are MGHDK and SYGVNS. The CDR3 contains 12 residues. CDR3 region: CASSAGASEAFF. The CDR3 DNA sequence: TGTGCCAGCAGTGCTGGGGCCAGCGAAGCTTTCTTT.

As for this clone: One end of the junction fails to match germline, which may point to a read error. The genes are TRBV29-1 and TRBJ2-5; TRBD2 matches 7 bases. Germline loops: CDR1 SQVTM, CDR2 ANQGSEA. The CDR3 spans 12 residues. In nucleotides, the CDR3 is TGCAGCGCTGAATCGGGGAGGGGGACCCAGTACTTC. Protein product: CSAESGRGTQYF.

This clone was detected only a few times. This sequence joins TRBV4-1 and TRBJ2-7; D uncertain. Per germline, CDR1 MGHRA and CDR2 YSYEKL. V was clipped by 0 bases and J by 3 bases, with 15 bases between them. The CDR3 length is 16 residues. CDR3 nucleotides: TGCGCCAGCAGCCAAGAACGGTCCAGGATAAACTACGAGCAGTACTTC. Its translation is CASSQERSRINYEQYF.

The chain recombines TRBV7-9 with TRBJ1-1; TRBD1 might be the D (5 bases). CDR3 size: 12 residues. Trimming pared 5 bases from V and 5 bases from J, leaving 9 bases between. Germline CDR1 and CDR2: SEHNR and FQNEAQ (reference sequence). CDR3 residues: CASSTQGTEAFF. DNA for the CDR3: TGTGCCAGCAGCACGCAGGGAACTGAAGCTTTCTTT.

The chain links TRBV15 to TRBJ1-4; D is perhaps TRBD1 (6 bases). In germline, CDR1 is LNHNV, CDR2 YYDKDF (reference sequence). This CDR3 is 15 amino acids long. The V and J ends lost 4 bases and 8 bases respectively, with 17 bases between them. CDR3 amino acids: CATSIRGARYEKLFF. The CDR3 coding sequence is TGTGCCACCAGCATCCGGGGGGCGCGTTACGAAAAACTGTTTTTT.

This clone was recorded only once. The rearrangement uses TRBV9 and TRBJ2-5; D might be TRBD1 or TRBD2, each matching 8 bases. V was clipped by 4 bases and J by 3 bases, with 31 bases between them. CDR1 is SGDLS, CDR2 YYNGEE, per germline. The CDR3 runs 20 residues. CDR3 coding DNA: TGTGCCAGCAGCCGTTTAGGACAGGGACTAGGGCTTCCAGACGAAGAGACCCAGTACTTC. It specifies CASSRLGQGLGLPDEETQYF.

The chain has TRBV19 and TRBJ2-2; D might be TRBD1 or TRBD2, each matching 5 bases. The CDR3 totals 17 residues. The germline V and J ends were trimmed by 5 bases and 1 base, with 17 bases remaining between them. Germline CDR1 reads LNHDA; CDR2 reads SQIVND (reference sequence). As DNA, the CDR3 is TGTGCCAGTAGTCAGGACATTTTTCGGGGGAACACCGGGGAGCTGTTTTTT. Translating gives CASSQDIFRGNTGELFF.

The chain uses TRBV4-2 and TRBJ2-3; no clear D. Germline V gives CDR1 LGHNA, CDR2 YNFKEQ. CDR3 size: 17 residues. Trimming shortened V by 3 bases and J by 3 bases, and 19 bases separated the two germline ends. In DNA form, the CDR3 reads TGTGCCAGCAGCCAGGTCTTAGAGGCCTTTGAAACAGATACGCAGTATTTT. Its translation: CASSQVLEAFETDTQYF.

The chain employs TRBV27 and TRBJ2-7, with D perhaps assigned TRBD1 or TRBD2 (5 bases each). The CDR3 sequence is 16 residues long. V shed 5 bases and J shed 7 bases, with 24 bases lying between them. Per germline, CDR1 MNHEY and CDR2 SMNVEV (reference sequence). The CDR3 DNA follows: TGTGCCAGCAGTCCTGCCCGGGGCCCGCATCCGTATGAGCAGTACTTC. It translates to CASSPARGPHPYEQYF.

The chain recombines TRBV19 with TRBJ2-1; D might be TRBD2 (6 bases). Germline CDR1 LNHDA, CDR2 SQIVND (reference sequence). The CDR3 has 15 amino acids. With 7 bases removed from V and 0 bases from J, the gap between germline ends came to 13 bases. The CDR3 region is CASTNRGSSYNEQFF. The CDR3 DNA sequence: TGTGCCAGTACCAACCGGGGGAGCTCCTACAATGAGCAGTTCTTC.

The chain combines TRBV2 with TRBJ2-1, with TRBD2 matching 8 bases. CDR1 and CDR2 from the germline V gene are SNHLY and FYNNEI. V lost 6 bases to trimming and J lost 9 bases; unmatched junction nucleotides: 16. This CDR3 comprises 16 residues. The DNA for the CDR3 is TGTGCCAGCAGAGCCACCGGGACTAGGACTAGGGGTGAGCAGTTCTTC. Its translation: CASRATGTRTRGEQFF.